These 25 T cell receptor beta chains originate from one sample sequenced in a study of T cell responses to AZD1222 COVID-19 vaccine (dated by TCRdb to about 2021). The library was made by the immunoSEQ multiplex PCR assay. As stored in TCRdb, this immuneACCESS dataset retains in-frame rearrangements with V and J assigned. A fraction of the clones does not appear; measured against another copy, unresolved V genes explain less than half of the discrepancy, and the remainder lacks a known reason. For this sample the table gives about 97,000 clones, of which nearly 90% were detected only once. The top ten hold approximately 2.8% of the sample. The time point label for this specimen denotes: baseline before first vaccination. The material sequenced was peripheral blood, taken on day 0 of AZD1222 vaccination. The receptors originated from an adult in good health.

The chain recombines TRBV27 with TRBJ1-6; TRBD1 is a possible D gene (6 bases). V was trimmed by 2 bases and J by 3 bases, leaving 14 bases between them. The germline CDR1 and CDR2 sequences are MNHEY and SMNVEV (reference sequence). The CDR3 loop spans 17 amino acids. The CDR3 reads CASSLRPGHLYNSPLHF. CDR3 DNA sequence: TGTGCCAGCAGTTTAAGGCCGGGACATCTCTATAATTCACCCCTCCACTTT.

This clone was observed once. The chain is built from TRBV6-5 and TRBJ1-1, with D tentatively TRBD1 (5 bases). The V and J ends lost 2 bases and 1 base respectively, with 11 bases between them. The CDR3 runs 15 residues. Germline CDR1 is MNHEY and CDR2 is SVGAGI. The CDR3, as DNA: TGTGCCAGCAGTTACCGGGGGGTTGGGAACACTGAAGCTTTCTTT. Its protein is CASSYRGVGNTEAFF.

The V and J genes are TRBV29-1 and TRBJ1-2, with TRBD1 matching 8 bases. The CDR3 loop spans 13 amino acids. V gave up 4 bases and J gave up 5 bases; unmatched junction bases: 6. Per the germline V gene, CDR1 is SQVTM and CDR2 is ANQGSEA. CDR3 DNA: TGCAGCGTTGCCGGGACAGGCTTTTATGGCTACACCTTC. As protein: CSVAGTGFYGYTF.

The count of this clone is one. The V call is TRBV2, the J call TRBJ1-6; D might be TRBD1 (5 bases). Trimming shortened V by 6 bases and J by 0 bases, and 12 bases separated the two germline ends. The CDR3 consists of 16 residues. Germline V CDR1 and CDR2: SNHLY, FYNNEI. CDR3 region: CASRSRQGSYNSPLHF. The CDR3 DNA is TGTGCCAGCAGATCCAGGCAGGGCTCCTATAATTCACCCCTCCACTTT.

V gene TRBV28 combines with J gene TRBJ1-5; D unclear. Germline CDR1 MDHEN, CDR2 SYDVKM. This CDR3 region has 15 residues. The V gene lost 2 bases and the J gene lost 5 bases, with 13 bases spanning the gap. CDR3 loop: CASSLIGGRDQPQHF. Here the CDR3 DNA reads TGTGCCAGCAGTTTAATTGGAGGGAGGGATCAGCCCCAGCATTTT.

J is TRBJ1-2 and V is TRBV28; 10 nucleotides line up with TRBD1. There are 13 residues in the CDR3. Germline CDR1 MDHEN, CDR2 SYDVKM. V was pared by 5 bases and J by 9 bases, with 6 bases of the junction left unmatched. The chain's CDR3 is CASSQTGGASYTF. In DNA, the CDR3 is TGTGCCAGCAGTCAGACAGGGGGCGCGAGCTACACCTTC.

The gene calls are TRBV18 and TRBJ2-7, with D perhaps TRBD2 (6 bases). This CDR3 region has 14 residues. Trimming shortened V by 3 bases and J by 0 bases, and 9 bases separated the two germline ends. Germline CDR1 reads KGHSH; CDR2 reads LQKENI. In DNA, the CDR3 is TGTGCCAGCTCACCGATAGCGGCCTCCTACGAGCAGTACTTC. Its translation: CASSPIAASYEQYF.

This rearrangement joins TRBV4-2 to TRBJ2-5; tentatively, D is TRBD2 (6 bases). This CDR3 contains 16 residues. V was clipped by 4 bases and J by 5 bases, with 20 bases between them. The germline CDR1 and CDR2 sequences are LGHNA and YNFKEQ. The CDR3 is CASSPRGLGEDETQYF. The DNA of the CDR3 is TGTGCCAGCAGCCCCCGCGGACTTGGGGAGGATGAGACCCAGTACTTC.

This clone showed up just once. The chain combines TRBV3-1 (or the pseudogene TRBV3-2) with TRBJ1-5; D call uncertain. This CDR3 has 14 amino acids. The germline CDR1 and CDR2 sequences are LGHDT and YNNKEL (reference sequence). Between the trimmed V and J ends, which lost 0 bases and 5 bases, there was a span of 8 bases. CDR3 sequence: CASSQDGGYQPQHF. The CDR3 DNA reads as TGTGCCAGCAGCCAAGACGGAGGGTATCAGCCCCAGCATTTT.

The chain combines TRBV28 with TRBJ1-5, with TRBD1 matching over 11 bases. The CDR3 loop spans 17 amino acids. Germline V gene lookup returns CDR1 MDHEN and CDR2 SYDVKM. Trimming removed 8 bases from V and 0 bases from J; junction bases left unmatched: 9. CDR3 DNA: TGTGCCAGCGGGCTAGGACAGGGGGCAAATAGCAATCAGCCCCAGCATTTT. Translation: CASGLGQGANSNQPQHF. Full variable domain (missing parts from reference TRBV28 and TRBJ1-5): DVKVTQSSRYLVKRTGEKVFLECVQDMDHENMFWYRQDPGLGLRLIYFSYDVKMKEKGDIPEGYSVSREKKERFSLILESASTNQTSMYLCASGLGQGANSNQPQHFGDGTRLSIL.

The CDR3 loop is CASSVGGGIRPLHF. The CDR3 nucleotides are TGTGCCAGCAGCGTAGGCGGGGGGATAAGACCCCTCCACTTT. This rearrangement joins TRBV9 to TRBJ1-6; tentative D call: TRBD1 (5 bases). The CDR3 is 14 residues long. Looked up from germline, CDR1 is SGDLS and CDR2 is YYNGEE. Trimming pared 0 bases from V and 12 bases from J, leaving 13 bases between.

This rearrangement joins TRBV2 to TRBJ1-6, with D possibly TRBD1 on 5 matching bases. Trimming left V 5 bases short and J 8 bases short, with 13 bases between. The CDR3 is 14 residues long. Per germline, CDR1 SNHLY and CDR2 FYNNEI. CDR3 sequence reads: CASSLRQLDSPLHF. The CDR3 nucleotides are TGTGCCAGCAGTCTCAGACAGCTCGATTCACCCCTCCACTTT.

V is TRBV7-9 and J is TRBJ2-7; the match to TRBD1 covers 9 bases. After removal of 6 bases from V and 2 bases from J, the junction contained 11 bases not matched to a gene. The CDR3 consists of 16 residues. CDR1 and CDR2 (germline): SEHNR, FQNEAQ (reference sequence). The CDR3 region has the DNA TGTGCCAGCAGTCCGAATTTGGGACAGGGAACCTACGAGCAGTACTTC. It specifies CASSPNLGQGTYEQYF.

The chain carries TRBV7-3 and TRBJ2-2, with 7 nucleotides matching TRBD1. J lost 4 bases, V lost 4 bases, and 6 bases had no gene match. There are 15 residues in the CDR3. Per germline, CDR1 SGHTA and CDR2 FQGTGA. The CDR3 loop reads CASSYDRAATGELFF. For the CDR3, the DNA is TGTGCCAGCAGCTACGACAGGGCGGCCACCGGGGAGCTGTTTTTT.

This chain uses TRBV19 with TRBJ1-6; 7 nucleotides match TRBD1. The V and J ends lost 5 bases and 0 bases, in that order; junction bases with no gene match: 7. The germline CDR1 and CDR2 sequences are LNHDA and SQIVND (reference sequence). The CDR3 is 17 residues long. DNA for the CDR3: TGTGCCAGTAGTGTGACAGGGATCAGCTCCTATAATTCACCCCTCCACTTT. Protein: CASSVTGISSYNSPLHF.

V and J are TRBV7-8 and TRBJ1-6, with a possible D match to TRBD1 (6 bases). The CDR3 has 18 residues. Germline values: CDR1 SGHVS, CDR2 FQNEAQ. V lost 5 bases to trimming and J lost 6 bases, with 23 bases between them. CDR3 protein: CASSPTPVGQNLNSPLHF. The CDR3 bases are TGTGCCAGCAGCCCGACGCCGGTAGGACAGAACCTTAATTCACCCCTCCACTTT.

This clone has just one count. The chain combines TRBV19 with TRBJ1-5; 7 positions match TRBD1. The CDR3 consists of 14 residues. V dropped 6 bases and J dropped 4; count of bases not matched to a gene: 6. Germline CDR1 is LNHDA and CDR2 is SQIVND (reference sequence). CDR3 loop: CASSTDRVNQPQHF. The CDR3 nucleotides are TGTGCCAGTAGCACAGACAGGGTGAATCAGCCCCAGCATTTT. Filled out from reference TRBV19 and TRBJ1-5, the complete variable domain reads DGGITQSPKYLFRKEGQNVTLSCEQNLNHDAMYWYRQDPGQGLRLIYYSQIVNDFQKGDIAEGYSVSREKKESFPLTVTSAQKNPTAFYLCASSTDRVNQPQHFGDGTRLSIL.

This sequence joins TRBV3-1 (or the pseudogene TRBV3-2) and TRBJ2-1; 8 positions agree with TRBD2. V lost 0 bases and J lost 6; bases outside the gene matches: 7. Germline V gene sequence: CDR1 LGHDT, CDR2 YNNKEL (reference sequence). The CDR3 is made up of 16 amino acids. The CDR3 DNA reads as TGTGCCAGCAGCCAAGATCTTCGGGGGGGCCTCAATGAGCAGTTCTTC. Amino acid sequence: CASSQDLRGGLNEQFF.

The J gene is TRBJ2-5, the V gene TRBV29-1; TRBD1 is a possible D gene (6 bases). Trimming left V 3 bases short and J 8 bases short, with 16 bases between. This CDR3 is built from 13 residues. CDR1 SQVTM and CDR2 ANQGSEA come from the germline V gene. The CDR3 DNA sequence: TGCAGCGTTGACCCGGGACATAAGGGCACCCAGTACTTC. This gives the protein CSVDPGHKGTQYF.

V gene TRBV9 combines with J gene TRBJ1-2, with TRBD1 matching 12 bases. Unmatched junction bases numbered 13, after V lost 4 bases and J lost 6 bases. CDR1 SGDLS and CDR2 YYNGEE come from the germline V gene. CDR3 length equals 17 residues. Here the CDR3 reads CASSQLPPGTGGHGYTF. The CDR3 nucleotides read TGTGCCAGCAGCCAATTGCCCCCCGGGACAGGGGGCCATGGCTACACCTTC.

The rearrangement joins TRBV11-3 to TRBJ2-7; possibly TRBD1 for D (5 bases). V lost 1 base to trimming and J lost 5 bases, with 12 bases between them. This CDR3 comprises 14 residues. In germline, CDR1 is SGHNT, CDR2 YENEEA. The CDR3 is CASSLGAGFNEQYF. Written as DNA, the CDR3 is TGTGCCAGCAGCTTAGGCGCAGGGTTCAACGAGCAGTACTTC.

The CDR3 coding sequence is TGTGCCAGCGCACAGGGAGGGGGCTCGACCCAGCATTTT. Translated, it gives CASAQGGGSTQHF. The chain has TRBV28 and TRBJ1-5; 7 bases map to TRBD1. CDR3 length: 13 amino acids. From germline, CDR1 is MDHEN and CDR2 SYDVKM. The V gene end was trimmed by 8 bases and the J gene end by 11 bases; junction bases not matched to a gene: 12. The whole variable domain, filled in from reference TRBV28 and TRBJ1-5, reads DVKVTQSSRYLVKRTGEKVFLECVQDMDHENMFWYRQDPGLGLRLIYFSYDVKMKEKGDIPEGYSVSREKKERFSLILESASTNQTSMYLCASAQGGGSTQHFGDGTRLSIL.

The chain recombines TRBV21-1 with TRBJ2-5; no check of the table's D call, TRBD1, against the DNA was made. TRBV21-1 is given as a pseudogene. This CDR3 is 17 amino acids long. The CDR3 protein is CASSKKPHVWPQETQYF. The CDR3 coding sequence is TGTGCCAGCAGCAAAAAACCCCACGTTTGGCCTCAAGAGACCCAGTACTTC.

The chain has TRBV2 and TRBJ1-1; D is ambiguous. Trimming stripped 7 bases from V and 2 bases from J, with 11 bases between. The germline V gene has CDR1 SNHLY and CDR2 FYNNEI. The length of the CDR3 is 13 residues. The DNA for the CDR3 is TGTGCCAGCACGCGAGCAGAAAACACTGAAGCTTTCTTT. Encoded protein: CASTRAENTEAFF.

This chain uses TRBV2 with TRBJ1-4; a possible D gene is TRBD1 (5 bases). The CDR3 covers 14 residues. The ends were cut back, 0 bases at V and 7 bases at J, with 9 bases in the middle. Germline CDR1 SNHLY, CDR2 FYNNEI. CDR3 region: CASSEAREGEKLFF. The CDR3 DNA sequence: TGTGCCAGCAGTGAAGCCAGGGAAGGTGAAAAACTGTTTTTT. Together with reference TRBV2 and TRBJ1-4, the CDR3 gives the full variable domain: EPEVTQTPSHQVTQMGQEVILRCVPISNHLYFYWYRQILGQKVEFLVSFYNNEISEKSEIFDDQFSVERPDGSNFTLKIRSTKLEDSAMYFCASSEAREGEKLFFGSGTQLSVL.